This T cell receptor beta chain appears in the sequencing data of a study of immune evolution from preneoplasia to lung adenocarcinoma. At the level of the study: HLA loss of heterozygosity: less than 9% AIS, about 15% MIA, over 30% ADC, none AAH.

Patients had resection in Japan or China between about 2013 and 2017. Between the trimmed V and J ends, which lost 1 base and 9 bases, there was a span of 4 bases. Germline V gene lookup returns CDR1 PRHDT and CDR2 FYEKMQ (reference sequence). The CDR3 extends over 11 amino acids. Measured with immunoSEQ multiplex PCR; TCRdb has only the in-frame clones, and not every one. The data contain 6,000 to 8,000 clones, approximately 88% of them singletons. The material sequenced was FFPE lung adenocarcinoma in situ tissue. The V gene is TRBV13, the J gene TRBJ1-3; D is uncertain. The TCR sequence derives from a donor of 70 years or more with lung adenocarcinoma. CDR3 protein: CASSLEGTIYF. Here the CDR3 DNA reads TGTGCCAGCAGCTTAGAGGGCACCATATATTTT.